This T cell receptor (beta chain) originates from a study of T cells after posttransplantation cyclophosphamide. The study, taken as a whole, reports: TRB clonality was highly associated with recipient CMV seropositivity and reactivation.

About this clone itself: Its antigen is still unknown.

The naive gate required viable CD3+CD4+ or CD3+CD8+ cells with CCR7+CD45RA+CD45RO-CD95-CD27+CD28+ phenotype. Peripheral blood was collected from the related graft donor on the marrow donation day. V was clipped by 0 bases and J by 0 bases, with 12 bases between them. The CDR3 has 16 residues. Germline V lookup: CDR1 MNHEY, CDR2 SVGAGI. Measured with immunoSEQ multiplex PCR; TCRdb has only the in-frame clones, and not every one. Here the sample spans fewer than 40,000 clones, over 80% being singletons. The receptor's source is an older woman in good health, CMV-negative, and a related stem cell transplant donor. The sample comprised naive CD4+ T cells sorted from PBMCs. The chain is built from TRBV6-5 and TRBJ2-7; TRBD1 might be the D (6 bases). CDR3 protein: CASSYSGGRSSYEQYF. CDR3 DNA sequence: TGTGCCAGCAGTTACTCAGGGGGACGGAGCTCCTACGAGCAGTACTTC.